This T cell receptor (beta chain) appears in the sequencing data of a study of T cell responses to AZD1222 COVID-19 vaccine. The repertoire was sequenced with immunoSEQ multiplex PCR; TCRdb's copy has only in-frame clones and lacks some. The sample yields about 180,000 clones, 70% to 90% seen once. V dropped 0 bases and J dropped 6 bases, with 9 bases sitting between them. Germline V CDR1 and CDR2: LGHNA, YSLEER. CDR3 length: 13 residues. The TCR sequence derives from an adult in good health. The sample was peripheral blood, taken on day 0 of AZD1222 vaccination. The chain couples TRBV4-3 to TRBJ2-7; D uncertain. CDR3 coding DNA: TGCGCCAGCAGCCAAGATTGGAGTTCCGAGCAGTACTTC. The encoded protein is CASSQDWSSEQYF.